This paragraph covers one TCR beta chain sequence. Its antigen remains unknown. Other DNA sequences from this sample encode an identical CDR3 as well. Profiling relied on immunoSEQ multiplex PCR, and the TCRdb table lists in-frame clones only, not all of them. The sample includes roughly 2 million clones, approximately 94% of them seen just once. This record belongs to a study of shared clonotypes between healthy human individuals. The wider study: Researchers drew samples from two women and a few men aged 18 to 49. Every donor yielded three CD4 naive, three CD4 memory, two CD8 naive and one CD8 memory plate. Study results and limitations: Clonotypes that were shared across four donors made up roughly 5% of naive CD4 clonotypes.

Terminally differentiated effector memory CD45RA+ cells were excluded from the naive CD8 cells, which were CD45RO-negative and positively selected for CCR7. Donors were Caucasian adults residing in Nashville, Tennessee, USA. The V gene's germline CDR1 is SNHLY and CDR2 FYNNEI. This CDR3 contains 11 residues. Trimming removed 3 bases from V and 8 bases from J, with 5 bases in between. The sequence came from a man aged 18 to 30 in good health. The sequencing input was naive CD8+ T cells sorted from blood. The chain combines TRBV2 with TRBJ2-1; D not certain. In DNA form, the CDR3 reads TGTGCCAGCAGTGAGGGCGATGAGCAGTTCTTC. Its translation is CASSEGDEQFF.